The clone carrying this TCR beta chain was seen repeatedly, ten times or more. The germline V gene encodes CDR1 SGHRS and CDR2 YFSETQ. The CDR3 contains 15 residues. V lost 5 bases to trimming and J lost 7 bases; unmatched junction nucleotides: 11. The record originates from a study of regulatory T cells in long-lasting Graves disease. The sample's time point: newly diagnosed GD, antithyroid drugs for less than 3 months. PBMCs were the source of the RNA used for TCR sequencing. Sequencing libraries for TCR beta were prepared with iRepertoire HTBI primers and Arm-PCR of CDR3 regions. TCRdb recomputed calls from the multiplex PCR reads with MiXCR, one row per CDR3 protein. The sample consists of 680,000 or so distinct CDR3 sequences, around 15% of them appearing once. The same data also went into a second study, on T cells in Graves' hyperthyroidism and ophthalmopathy.

The sequencing here drew on peripheral blood mononuclear cells (PBMCs), taken at new diagnosis, from a patient treated with antithyroid drugs. This TCR derives from a woman in her 30s with Graves disease. J is TRBJ2-7 and V is TRBV5-1; 11 positions match TRBD2. The CDR3 DNA sequence: TGCGCCAGCAGTCCCGTCACTAGCGGGAGAGGGGAGCAGTACTTC. As protein: CASSPVTSGRGEQYF.